Described below is a single T cell receptor (beta chain) sequence and its context. This clonotype was counted only a few times. It lacks a known antigen. Base qualities are not recorded, but no much larger clone differs from it by a single base. The sample originates from a study of blood T cells in healthy people across ages (dated by TCRdb to the mid-2010s). Turning to the overall study: In model experiments, roughly one uniquely barcoded TCR beta cDNA molecule per two T cells was captured by template switching. Donors were grouped into four age groups: young (average roughly 17 years), middle-aged (roughly 40), aged (62) and long-lived (just over 80). Using deep sequencing normalized with unique cDNA molecular identifiers, the study measured how TCR beta repertoire diversity changes with age. The study analyzed two additional independent replicas of 1 million unique cDNA reads from the same blood draw for two donors, one aged 18 to 30 and one aged 80 or older. To avoid experimental bias, donors of different ages were distributed randomly across sequencing lanes.

The V and J ends are trimmed by 4 bases and 4 bases, leaving 12 bases between them. Its CDR3 holds 13 amino acids, cysteine through phenylalanine. CDR3 DNA only is kept here, 39 bases in frame from base 1. As encoded in the germline V gene (reference sequence), CDR1 is DFQATT while CDR2 is SNEGSKA. Libraries came from 5' RACE. Sequencing took place on an Illumina HiSeq 2500. A second PCR of 7 to 11 cycles was run with a J-beta primer mix and a sample-barcoded 5' primer. Each TCR beta cDNA molecule received a unique molecular identifier from a template-switch 5' adaptor carrying 12 random nucleotides. At least 2.5 million CDR3-containing paired-end reads were obtained from each sample. First-strand cDNA synthesis was performed from all RNA using the Mint cDNA synthesis kit, with priming by a TRBC-specific oligonucleotide. All cDNA was treated with uracil-DNA glycosylase and then went through a first 18-cycle PCR with the universal primers M1SS and BC2_uni_R. The authors' analysis ran thus. For normalization, 1 million high-quality reads, each with a distinct molecular identifier, were randomly selected from each sample. Instead of being binned into consensus sequences, reads that shared molecular identifiers were thrown out. CDR3 identification, clonotype clustering and error correction used MiTCR with a Q25 quality threshold and the strictest error-elimination algorithm. A nonparametric unseen species model using Euler transformation provided a lower-bound estimate of total TCR beta diversity. TCRdb handled the public reads itself, with Q25 trimming in fastp and clone calling in MiXCR, and kept productive beta chains. Entries that share a CDR3 protein sequence are merged under the most common genes and DNA. It is TCRdb's table, rather than the study itself, that gives the V and J calls and clone size. The table for this sample lists over 1.5 million distinct CDR3 sequences; around half of them were counted only once. Approximately 2.1% of the sample is held by the ten biggest clonotypes.

The donors were 40 or so Caucasian individuals from Russia, aged roughly 6 to 90 years, who were systemically healthy. Around 9.9 milliliters of peripheral blood were collected from each donor into EDTA-treated Vacutainer tubes. Ficoll-Paque density-gradient centrifugation was used to isolate PBMCs, with at least 6.5 million per sample. Total RNA, at least 5.5 micrograms per sample, was extracted from PBMCs with Trizol reagent. The percentages of naive CD45RAhigh/CD27high T cells were determined by flow cytometry on a PBMC aliquot from every donor. Overall study outcomes, separate from this receptor: Compared with the aged group, the long-lived group had more naive CD4+ T cells, fewer expanded clones and increased TCR diversity, suggesting age selection. Because donor CMV infection status was unknown, age-related changes in expanded clonotypes were potentially confounded. Since profiling was done on bulk unsorted PBMCs, naive and antigen-experienced compartments could not be conclusively compared. There was a strong correlation between observed TCR beta diversity and the percentage of naive T cells measured by flow cytometry. Total diversity estimates from one million sequenced T cells were considered lower bounds and underestimates. As age increased, observed TCR beta diversity per million T cells dropped in a roughly linear way, and a significant reduction was already evident by age about 40.

This sequence was found in a woman aged 40 to 50 in good health. The chain joins TRBV20-1 to TRBJ2-3, and possibly TRBD1, on 6 matching bases. Sequenced material: blood. The CDR3 region has the sequence CSANARGPDTQYF. The nucleotide sequence reads TGCAGTGCTAATGCCAGGGGCCCAGATACGCAGTATTTT.